The clone carrying this T cell receptor beta chain turned up a few times. The junction and the germline gene differ at one end; a read error may be behind it. Each CDR3 protein is one row after TCRdb ran MiXCR on the RT-PCR reads. The repertoire includes fewer than 250,000 distinct CDR3 sequences, around an eighth of them detected once, and around a tenth sits in the top ten. The CDR3 extends over 13 amino acids. Germline lookup yields CDR1 SGHRS and CDR2 YFSETQ. The data derive from a study of patients and donors after allogeneic stem cell transplantation. The sample comprised blood, either unsorted or a sorted T cell fraction (not recorded which). The sequence came from a human donor who was either an allogeneic HSCT recipient or a stem cell or donor lymphocyte infusion donor (not recorded which). It is not recorded whose cells these are; they may come from a transplant donor. The chain recombines TRBV5-1 with TRBJ1-2; D perhaps matches TRBD1 (6 bases). In DNA, the CDR3 is TGCGCCAGCAGCTTGGGACCAGGACAGCTTGTGTCCTTC. Encoded protein: CASSLGPGQLVSF.